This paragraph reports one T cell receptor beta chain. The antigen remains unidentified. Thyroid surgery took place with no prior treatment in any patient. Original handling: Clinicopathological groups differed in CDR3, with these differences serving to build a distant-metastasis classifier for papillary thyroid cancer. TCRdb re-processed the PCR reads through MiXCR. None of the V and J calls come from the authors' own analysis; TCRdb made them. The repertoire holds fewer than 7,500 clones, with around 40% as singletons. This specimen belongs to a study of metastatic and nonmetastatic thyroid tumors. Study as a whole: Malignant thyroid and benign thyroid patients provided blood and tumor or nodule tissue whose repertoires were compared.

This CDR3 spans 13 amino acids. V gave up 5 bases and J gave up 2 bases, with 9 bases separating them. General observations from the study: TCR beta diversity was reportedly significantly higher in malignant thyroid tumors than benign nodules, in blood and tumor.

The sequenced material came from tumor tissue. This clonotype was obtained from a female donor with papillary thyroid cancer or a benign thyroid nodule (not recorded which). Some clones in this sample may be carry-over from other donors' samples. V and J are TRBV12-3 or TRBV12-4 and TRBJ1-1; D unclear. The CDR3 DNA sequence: TGTGCCAGCAGTATAACAGCAAACACTGAAGCTTTCTTT. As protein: CASSITANTEAFF.